This T cell receptor beta chain comes out of a study of T and B cells in COVID-19 patients. Whole-study context: At median age approximately 31 years, recovered patients were younger than active-infection patients at about 63.

TRB was amplified from about 260-540 ng of blood genomic DNA. As to this clonotype: What it recognizes is unknown.

General study points: Active COVID-19 showed highly clonal TRB repertoires; recovery showed diversity and richness above healthy donors. Blood from mildly ill patients while symptomatic, and early samples from severe cases, were scarce.

V lost 4 bases, J lost 5 bases, and 4 bases stayed unmatched. The CDR3 consists of 15 residues. The germline V gene has CDR1 SGHKS and CDR2 YYEKEE (reference sequence). BIOMED2 TRB-A/B primer pools were used in multiplex TRB PCR. MiXCR, run by TCRdb on the multiplex PCR reads, gives a single entry per CDR3 protein. The profile covers about 12,000 distinct CDR3 sequences, with around 30% appearing a single time and about 30% taken by the ten largest. The receptor's source is a human donor who had recovered from COVID-19. The chain combines TRBV5-5 with TRBJ2-1; 12 bases match TRBD2. Material for sequencing was blood. In DNA, the CDR3 is TGTGCCAGCAGCCTTACTAGCGGGAGGAACAATGAGCAGTTCTTC. Amino acids: CASSLTSGRNNEQFF.